The next 22 T cell receptor beta chains were all read from a single sample in a study of T-cell reconstitution after alpha-beta-depleted transplantation in children. Unique molecular identifiers tagged the TCRbeta library. In TCRdb, the PCR reads were re-called with MiXCR into one record per CDR3 protein. The profile covers about 540,000 distinct CDR3 sequences, with 15% to 20% appearing a single time and less than 4% taken by the ten largest. The sequences come from PBMCs from the stem cell graft donor, collected from the stem cell graft. The receptors were gathered from a human donor who donated a stem cell graft to a child with acute lymphoblastic leukemia.

This clonotype was seen a few times. One end of the junction is discordant with germline, which a read error may explain. The rearrangement links TRBV9 to TRBJ1-5, with unresolved D. The CDR3 extends over 14 amino acids. The V gene's germline CDR1 is SGDLS and CDR2 YYNGEE. The DNA of the CDR3 is TGTGCCAGCAGTGTAGCGGGGTCCAATCAGCCCCAGCATTTT. Its protein product is CASSVAGSNQPQHF.

A few counts support this clonotype. The chain recombines TRBV7-9 with TRBJ2-7; no clear D gene. Germline V CDR1 and CDR2: SEHNR, FQNEAQ (reference sequence). The CDR3 consists of 14 residues. The V end lost 3 bases, the J end lost 5 bases, and 14 bases lay between the germline ends. As DNA, the CDR3 is TGTGCCAGCAGCTTCCCGGGTCGCACAAACGAGCAGTACTTC. Translation: CASSFPGRTNEQYF.

In this sample, this clonotype turned up a few times. The V and J genes are TRBV7-8 and TRBJ2-7; D is unclear. The V gene's germline CDR1 is SGHVS and CDR2 FQNEAQ. Trimming removed 2 bases at V and 5 bases at J, with 10 bases between. The CDR3 is made up of 13 amino acids. In nucleotides, the CDR3 is TGTGCCAGCAGCTTAAGCCCATCGAACGAGCAGTACTTC. It codes for CASSLSPSNEQYF.

This chain links TRBV29-1 with TRBJ1-6; D not resolved. Germline CDR1 reads SQVTM; CDR2 reads ANQGSEA. Trimming removed 4 bases from V and 5 bases from J, with 9 bases in between. The CDR3 runs to 13 residues. The DNA for the CDR3 is TGCAGCGTTGTTTGGGGAAATAATTCACCCCTCCACTTT. Its translation: CSVVWGNNSPLHF. The full variable domain, rest sourced from reference TRBV29-1 and TRBJ1-6, is SAVISQKPSRDICQRGTSLTIQCQVDSQVTMMFWYRQQPGQSLTLIATANQGSEATYESGFVIDKFPISRPNLTFSTLTVSNMSPEDSSIYLCSVVWGNNSPLHFGNGTRLTVT.

The chain carries TRBV20-1 and TRBJ1-3, with TRBD1 as a possible D gene (6 bases). The CDR3 covers 15 residues. CDR1 and CDR2 (germline): DFQATT, SNEGSKA (reference sequence). V was cut by 5 bases and J by 4 bases, with 18 bases left in between. The DNA for the CDR3 is TGCAGTGCTCAGCCAGGGGCCGTGGCCGGAAACACCATATATTTT. Translating gives CSAQPGAVAGNTIYF.

This chain joins TRBV7-9 and TRBJ2-1; 8 bases are a match to TRBD2. After removal of 8 bases from V and 1 base from J, the junction contained 7 bases not matched to a gene. The germline CDR1 and CDR2 sequences are SEHNR and FQNEAQ (reference sequence). The CDR3 is 15 residues long. This chain's CDR3 is CASLGSGISYNEQFF. Here the CDR3 DNA reads TGTGCCAGCCTTGGTAGCGGGATATCCTACAATGAGCAGTTCTTC.

This clonotype has only a few counts. V is TRBV5-1 and J is TRBJ2-7; D is uncertain. There are 14 residues in the CDR3. Trimming left V 4 bases short and J 0 bases short, with 11 bases between. Germline V gene sequence: CDR1 SGHRS, CDR2 YFSETQ. The CDR3 DNA sequence: TGCGCCAGCAGCCTAGACTGGAGCTCCTACGAGCAGTACTTC. It specifies CASSLDWSSYEQYF. Filled out from reference TRBV5-1 and TRBJ2-7, the complete variable domain reads KAGVTQTPRYLIKTRGQQVTLSCSPISGHRSVSWYQQTPGQGLQFLFEYFSETQRNKGNFPGRFSGRQFSNSRSEMNVSTLELGDSALYLCASSLDWSSYEQYFGPGTRLTVT.

This clonotype was picked up a small number of times. The V and J genes are TRBV4-1 and TRBJ1-1, with unresolved D. There are 15 residues in the CDR3. V was trimmed by 0 bases and J by 2 bases, leaving 10 bases between them. Germline V gene sequence: CDR1 MGHRA, CDR2 YSYEKL. The CDR3 protein is CASSQDVTANTEAFF. In DNA form, the CDR3 reads TGCGCCAGCAGCCAAGATGTAACGGCAAACACTGAAGCTTTCTTT.

V gene TRBV12-3 or TRBV12-4 combines with J gene TRBJ2-1; 12 bases line up with TRBD2. The CDR3 is 15 residues long. Trimming at V came to 6 bases and at J to 6 bases, leaving 6 bases not matched to a gene. DNA for the CDR3: TGTGCCAGCAGAAAGACTAGCGGGAGTCCCAATGAGCAGTTCTTC. This encodes CASRKTSGSPNEQFF.

V and J are TRBV3-1 and TRBJ1-1, with 8 bases identical to TRBD1. The trim removed 3 bases at V and 1 base at J, leaving 1 base unmatched. Germline V gene data show CDR1 as LGHDT and CDR2 as YNNKEL (reference sequence). The CDR3 spans 14 residues. The CDR3 DNA is TGTGCCAGCAGCCAGACAGGGGAGAACACTGAAGCTTTCTTT. Amino acids: CASSQTGENTEAFF.

The chain recombines TRBV5-6 with TRBJ2-1, with 9 bases fitting TRBD2. V was pared by 4 bases and J by 9 bases, with 5 bases of the junction left unmatched. The V gene's germline CDR1 is SGHDT and CDR2 YYEEEE. The CDR3 has 13 amino acids. For the CDR3, the DNA is TGTGCCAGCAGCGGGCGGGAGGGGGGTGAGCAGTTCTTC. As protein: CASSGREGGEQFF.

This clonotype was counted many times. The V gene is TRBV20-1, the J gene TRBJ1-4, with D possibly TRBD1 on 6 matching bases. With 0 bases removed from V and 8 bases from J, the gap between germline ends came to 16 bases. Germline V lookup: CDR1 DFQATT, CDR2 SNEGSKA (reference sequence). The CDR3 length is 15 residues. CDR3 DNA: TGCAGTGCTAGAGATTCAAGGGGGAGGCGAGAAAAACTGTTTTTT. Residues: CSARDSRGRREKLFF.

In this sample, this clonotype turned up a few times. The chain combines TRBV6-5 with TRBJ2-2; 9 positions match TRBD1. Germline V gene data show CDR1 as MNHEY and CDR2 as SVGAGI. V was pared by 4 bases and J by 5 bases, with 8 bases of the junction left unmatched. The CDR3 loop spans 16 amino acids. The CDR3 DNA reads as TGTGCCAGCAGTTCCTGGTACAGGGGGCGGACCGGGGAGCTGTTTTTT. It specifies CASSSWYRGRTGELFF.

Worth noting for this clonotype: At one end the junction does not follow the germline gene, possibly because of a read error. This chain uses TRBV6-5 with TRBJ1-6; TRBD1 matches at 9 bases. The CDR3 spans 14 residues. CDR1 and CDR2 (germline): MNHEY, SVGAGI. The CDR3, as DNA: TGTGCCAGCACTTGGACAGGGGATAATCCACCCCTCCACTTT. Protein: CASTWTGDNPPLHF.

The CDR3 coding sequence is TGCAGTGCTAGAAGGACAGGGAAACGGGATCAGCCCCAGCATTTT. It is translated as CSARRTGKRDQPQHF. This sequence joins TRBV20-1 and TRBJ1-5; TRBD1 aligns across 8 bases. CDR1 is DFQATT, CDR2 SNEGSKA, per germline (reference sequence). Trimming took 2 bases from V and 5 from J; bases not matched to a gene: 8. The CDR3 runs to 15 residues.

The chain uses TRBV10-3 and TRBJ2-3; 7 bases are a match to TRBD2. The junction had 11 bases not matched to a gene; V was cut back by 1 base and J by 4 bases. Germline V lookup: CDR1 ENHRY, CDR2 SYGVKD. The CDR3 totals 17 residues. Here the CDR3 DNA reads TGTGCCATCAGTGAGTTGGTCTACGACGGGAGGCCAGATACGCAGTATTTT. Translation gives CAISELVYDGRPDTQYF.

This sequence joins TRBV5-1 and TRBJ2-3; D remains ambiguous. The CDR3 runs to 15 residues. Trimming shortened V by 0 bases and J by 2 bases, and 10 bases separated the two germline ends. Germline-derived CDR1 and CDR2 are SGHRS and YFSETQ. CDR3 in DNA: TGCGCCAGCAGCTTGGACAGTTCTTCCACAGATACGCAGTATTTT. This sequence encodes CASSLDSSSTDTQYF.

The V and J genes are TRBV29-1 and TRBJ2-5, with 9 nucleotides matching TRBD2. Germline V lookup: CDR1 SQVTM, CDR2 ANQGSEA. V lost 4 bases and J lost 2; bases outside the gene matches: 8. This CDR3 is 15 amino acids long. The CDR3 sequence: CSVGMTSGPQETQYF. For the CDR3, the DNA is TGCAGCGTTGGGATGACTAGCGGCCCGCAAGAGACCCAGTACTTC.

The CDR3 is CASSQERENAYNEQFF. The DNA for the CDR3 is TGCGCCAGCAGCCAAGAAAGGGAGAATGCCTACAATGAGCAGTTCTTC. V is TRBV4-1 and J is TRBJ2-1, with D possibly TRBD2 on 5 matching bases. V was trimmed by 0 bases and J by 2 bases, leaving 11 bases between them. Germline loops: CDR1 MGHRA, CDR2 YSYEKL. The CDR3 covers 16 residues.

The chain couples TRBV20-1 to TRBJ2-3; 7 nucleotides align to TRBD2. V shed 5 bases, J shed 0 bases, and the junction held 17 bases outside the gene matches. CDR1 is DFQATT, CDR2 SNEGSKA, per germline (reference sequence). CDR3 length equals 18 residues. The CDR3: CSADHGLSGARSTDTQYF. The CDR3 DNA is TGCAGTGCTGACCATGGACTAAGCGGGGCCAGGAGCACAGATACGCAGTATTTT.

There are a few counts of this clonotype. V gene TRBV20-1 combines with J gene TRBJ1-5; D not certain. The CDR3 is 13 residues long. Trimming shortened V by 2 bases and J by 1 base, and 6 bases separated the two germline ends. CDR1 is DFQATT, CDR2 SNEGSKA, per germline (reference sequence). The CDR3 DNA follows: TGCAGTGCTAGACGTGTGAGCAATCAGCCCCAGCATTTT. Protein sequence: CSARRVSNQPQHF.

The chain uses TRBV6-1 and TRBJ2-5, with 12 bases matching TRBD2. The CDR3 has 16 amino acids. Germline V lookup: CDR1 MNHNS, CDR2 SASEGT. V dropped 8 bases and J dropped 4; count of bases not matched to a gene: 11. In DNA form, the CDR3 reads TGTGCCAGCTGCATGACTAGCGGGAGCAATAGAGAGACCCAGTACTTC. Its protein product is CASCMTSGSNRETQYF.